These 13 T cell receptor beta chains share one sample of origin, sequenced in a study of beta chain features in type 1 diabetes. Study findings and constraints: In every one of the four CD4+ subsets, TCRB CDR3s were moderately but significantly shorter in Type 1 diabetes patients.

Every bit of the isolated RNA underwent reverse transcription, so sequencing read expressed TCRB transcripts. Profiling relied on immunoSEQ multiplex PCR, and the TCRdb table lists in-frame clones only, not all of them. Here the sample spans around 30,000 clones, less than 75% being singletons. These TCRs' antigens remain unknown. The sequencing input was Tregs from blood. These receptors originate from a woman under 40 with type 1 diabetes.

The CDR3 DNA reads TGCGCCAGCAGCTTGTCACCTAGCGGGAGCACAGATACGCAGTATTTT. Its translation is CASSLSPSGSTDTQYF. The chain links TRBV5-1 to TRBJ2-3, with 8 nucleotides matching TRBD2. The CDR3 runs to 16 residues. V shed 1 base, J shed 0 bases, and the junction held 4 bases outside the gene matches. The germline CDR1 and CDR2 sequences are SGHRS and YFSETQ.

In this sample, this clone turned up once. This chain uses TRBV6-1 with TRBJ1-2; the match to TRBD1 covers 8 bases. The V and J ends lost 6 bases and 2 bases, in that order; junction bases with no gene match: 5. Germline lookup yields CDR1 MNHNS and CDR2 SASEGT. This CDR3 is 14 amino acids long. CDR3 protein: CASREGQANYGYTF. CDR3 DNA: TGTGCCAGCAGGGAGGGACAGGCGAACTATGGCTACACCTTC.

V is TRBV18 and J is TRBJ1-6, with TRBD1 matching 12 bases. J gave up 7 bases and V 4 bases, and 5 bases lay outside the gene matches. This CDR3 has 16 residues. From germline, CDR1 is KGHSH and CDR2 LQKENI. The CDR3 coding sequence is TGTGCCAGCTCACTACCGGGACAGGGGGCGAATTCACCCCTCCACTTT. This sequence encodes CASSLPGQGANSPLHF.

This chain joins TRBV6-5 and TRBJ2-7; 7 bases map to TRBD2. The V gene end was trimmed by 5 bases and the J gene end by 3 bases; junction bases not matched to a gene: 7. The CDR3 extends over 14 amino acids. Germline V lookup: CDR1 MNHEY, CDR2 SVGAGI. In DNA, the CDR3 is TGTGCCAGCAGTGAGGCTGGACTAGGCTACGAGCAGTACTTC. This gives the protein CASSEAGLGYEQYF.

The table lists this clone with a few counts. This sequence joins TRBV7-3 and TRBJ2-5; TRBD2 matches at 11 bases. The CDR3 runs 15 residues. The V and J ends lost 4 bases and 2 bases, in that order; junction bases with no gene match: 3. Germline V lookup: CDR1 SGHTA, CDR2 FQGTGA. The CDR3 DNA follows: TGTGCCAGCAGCTCGAGACTAGCGGGACAAGAGACCCAGTACTTC. This encodes CASSSRLAGQETQYF.

The rearrangement joins TRBV5-1 to TRBJ2-7, with TRBD2 as a possible D gene (5 bases). The CDR3 extends over 16 amino acids. Germline CDR1 is SGHRS and CDR2 is YFSETQ. The V end lost 1 base, the J end lost 2 bases, and 16 bases lay between the germline ends. The CDR3 DNA reads as TGCGCCAGCAGCTTGATGACGGTGGACTCTACCTACGAGCAGTACTTC. This sequence encodes CASSLMTVDSTYEQYF.

The rearrangement joins TRBV6-5 to TRBJ2-1, with TRBD2 identical over 11 bases. The CDR3 has 14 amino acids. The V gene end was trimmed by 6 bases and the J gene end by 3 bases; junction bases not matched to a gene: 1. Germline V gene sequence: CDR1 MNHEY, CDR2 SVGAGI. CDR3 sequence: CASSGTSGYNEQFF. The DNA of the CDR3 is TGTGCCAGCAGCGGGACTAGCGGCTACAATGAGCAGTTCTTC.

This clone was counted a few times. The V call is TRBV19, the J call TRBJ1-1, with TRBD1 identical over 7 bases. CDR3 length equals 14 residues. Germline CDR1 is LNHDA and CDR2 is SQIVND (reference sequence). V lost 6 bases to trimming and J lost 1 base; unmatched junction nucleotides: 5. CDR3 DNA: TGTGCCAGTAGGAGGGGACAGACGAACACTGAAGCTTTCTTT. This encodes CASRRGQTNTEAFF. Combining the CDR3 with reference TRBV19 and TRBJ1-1 gives the whole variable domain DGGITQSPKYLFRKEGQNVTLSCEQNLNHDAMYWYRQDPGQGLRLIYYSQIVNDFQKGDIAEGYSVSREKKESFPLTVTSAQKNPTAFYLCASRRGQTNTEAFFGQGTRLTVV.

This rearrangement joins TRBV7-9 to TRBJ1-1; D possibly corresponds to TRBD1 (6 bases). The V end lost 3 bases, the J end lost 3 bases, and 17 bases lay between the germline ends. The germline V gene encodes CDR1 SEHNR and CDR2 FQNEAQ (reference sequence). The CDR3 extends over 16 amino acids. The CDR3 region has the DNA TGTGCCAGCAGCTTGGGCTTAGGGGGTGGGGACACTGAAGCTTTCTTT. It yields the protein CASSLGLGGGDTEAFF. Variable domain in full (rest from reference TRBV7-9 and TRBJ1-1): DTGVSQNPRHKITKRGQNVTFRCDPISEHNRLYWYRQTLGQGPEFLTYFQNEAQLEKSRLLSDRFSAERPKGSFSTLEIQRTEQGDSAMYLCASSLGLGGGDTEAFFGQGTRLTVV.

This clone has a single count. The rearrangement links TRBV29-1 to TRBJ1-4, with a tentative D call TRBD1 (5 bases). The V end lost 5 bases, the J end lost 0 bases, and 7 bases lay between the germline ends. CDR3 length equals 13 residues. Germline V CDR1 and CDR2: SQVTM, ANQGSEA. The CDR3, as DNA: TGCAGCGTTAGGGGCACAACTAATGAAAAACTGTTTTTT. It specifies CSVRGTTNEKLFF.

The chain combines TRBV6-5 with TRBJ2-3; D not certain. CDR3 length: 12 residues. Trimming left V 6 bases short and J 3 bases short, with 7 bases between. The germline V gene encodes CDR1 MNHEY and CDR2 SVGAGI. The CDR3 DNA reads as TGTGCCAGCAGCGGTTCGACAGATACGCAGTATTTT. This codes for CASSGSTDTQYF.

Only a few counts were recorded for this clone. V usage is TRBV28 and J usage is TRBJ2-1; 10 nucleotides agree with TRBD2. Germline assignment: CDR1 MDHEN and CDR2 SYDVKM. J lost 7 bases, V lost 7 bases, and 13 bases had no gene match. This CDR3 comprises 16 residues. CDR3 region: CASTPRGLAERNEQFF. Here the CDR3 DNA reads TGTGCCAGCACCCCCAGAGGACTAGCGGAGCGGAATGAGCAGTTCTTC.

The CDR3 sequence: CASSQDRVETQYF. Written as DNA, the CDR3 is TGTGCCAGCAGCCAAGATCGAGTGGAGACCCAGTACTTC. The rearrangement links TRBV4-2 to TRBJ2-5, with D hard to call. This CDR3 is built from 13 residues. V lost 0 bases, J lost 5 bases, and 7 bases lay in between. Germline lookup yields CDR1 LGHNA and CDR2 YNFKEQ.